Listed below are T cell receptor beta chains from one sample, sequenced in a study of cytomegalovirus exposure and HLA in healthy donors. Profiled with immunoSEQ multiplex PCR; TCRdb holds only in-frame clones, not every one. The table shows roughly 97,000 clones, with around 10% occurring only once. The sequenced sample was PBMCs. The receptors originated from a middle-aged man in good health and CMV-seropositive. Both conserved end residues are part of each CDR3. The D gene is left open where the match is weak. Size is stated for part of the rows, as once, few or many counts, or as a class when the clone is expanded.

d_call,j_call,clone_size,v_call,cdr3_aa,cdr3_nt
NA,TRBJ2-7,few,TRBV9,CASSVGPAGGTYEQYF,TGTGCCAGCAGCGTGGGTCCGGCAGGGGGGACCTACGAGCAGTACTTC
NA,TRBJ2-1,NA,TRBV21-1,CASALPQSRSSYNEQFF,TGTGCCAGCGCCCTCCCCCAGTCGCGGAGCTCCTACAATGAGCAGTTCTTC
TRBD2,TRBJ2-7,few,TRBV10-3,CAISEGREGEQYF,TGTGCCATCAGTGAGGGGCGGGAGGGCGAGCAGTACTTC
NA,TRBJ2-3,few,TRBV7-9,CASSLGRLVDSDTQYF,TGTGCCAGCAGCTTAGGGAGACTAGTTGATTCAGATACGCAGTATTTT
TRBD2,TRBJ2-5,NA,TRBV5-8,CASSQTSGRAKTQYF,TGTGCCAGCAGCCAGACTAGCGGGAGAGCGAAGACCCAGTACTTC
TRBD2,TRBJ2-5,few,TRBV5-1,CASSFEAGRETQYF,TGCGCCAGCAGCTTCGAAGCGGGAAGGGAGACCCAGTACTTC
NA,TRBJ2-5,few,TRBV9,CASSAAGFQETQYF,TGTGCCAGCAGCGCAGCCGGGTTCCAAGAGACCCAGTACTTC
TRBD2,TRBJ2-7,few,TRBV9,CASSGTSGNEQYF,TGTGCCAGCAGCGGGACTAGCGGGAACGAGCAGTACTTC
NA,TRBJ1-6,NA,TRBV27,CASTQSSYNSPLHF,TGTGCCAGCACCCAGTCTTCCTATAATTCACCCCTCCACTTT
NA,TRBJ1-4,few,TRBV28,CASSSTWRGSNEKLFF,TGTGCCAGCAGTTCTACTTGGCGGGGCTCGAATGAAAAACTGTTTTTT
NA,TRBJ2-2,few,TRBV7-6,CASSLQGKGNTGELFF,TGTGCCAGCAGCTTACAGGGGAAAGGGAACACCGGGGAGCTGTTTTTT
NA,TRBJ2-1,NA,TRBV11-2,CARSLYGYNAQFF,TGTGCCAGAAGCTTGTACGGGTACAATGCGCAGTTCTTC
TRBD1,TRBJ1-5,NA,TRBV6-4,CASSDQGQGPHQPQHF,TGTGCCAGCAGTGACCAAGGACAGGGGCCCCATCAGCCCCAGCATTTT
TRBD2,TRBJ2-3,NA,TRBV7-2,CASSLGLGTRDTQYF,TGTGCCAGCAGCTTGGGACTAGGCACTAGGGATACGCAGTATTTT
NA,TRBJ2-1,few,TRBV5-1,CASSLDGSRVNEQFF,TGCGCCAGCAGCTTGGACGGGAGCCGCGTCAATGAGCAGTTCTTC
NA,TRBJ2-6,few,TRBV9,CASSASSGANVLTF,TGTGCCAGCAGCGCGAGCTCTGGGGCCAACGTCCTGACTTTC
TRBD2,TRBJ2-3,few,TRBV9,CASSVADSGRGNTQYF,TGTGCCAGCAGCGTAGCTGACAGCGGGAGAGGAAATACGCAGTATTTT
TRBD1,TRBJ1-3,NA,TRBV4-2,CASSQGQGFGLAGNTIYF,TGTGCCAGCAGCCAAGGACAGGGGTTCGGACTCGCTGGAAACACCATATATTTT